These T cell receptor beta chains were read from a single sample in a study of regulatory T cells in long-lasting Graves disease. TCRdb processed the multiplex PCR reads anew with MiXCR; each CDR3 protein has one entry. Of a few hundred thousand distinct CDR3 sequences in the sample, roughly a fifth were seen once. Sample: peripheral blood mononuclear cells (PBMCs), taken when the disease was refractory, from a patient treated with antithyroid drugs. Receptors were obtained from a female donor with Graves disease. Both conserved end residues are part of each CDR3. The D gene is left open where the match is weak. Not every row has a clone size; where given, it reads once, few, many or a size class.

v_call	clone_size	j_call	d_call	cdr3_aa	cdr3_nt
TRBV18	-	TRBJ1-1	TRBD1	CASSPPTGNLKAFF	TGTGCCAGCTCACCTCCGACAGGGAATTTAAAAGCTTTCTTT
TRBV3-1	many	TRBJ1-1	TRBD1	CASSQENLQGTGAFF	TGTGCCAGCAGCCAAGAAAATTTACAGGGGACCGGAGCTTTCTTT
TRBV11-2	few	TRBJ1-1	-	CASSFSEVLNTEAFF	TGTGCCAGCAGCTTCTCGGAAGTTTTGAACACTGAAGCTTTCTTT
TRBV6-2/TRBV6-3	few	TRBJ2-2	-	CASRPRGGVNTGELFF	TGTGCCAGCAGACCCAGGGGGGGGGTAAACACCGGGGAGCTGTTTTTT
TRBV28	many	TRBJ2-4	TRBD1	CASQRRQGATKNIQYF	TGTGCCAGCCAGCGCAGACAGGGGGCAACCAAAAACATTCAGTACTTC
TRBV6-1	many	TRBJ1-1	-	CASTRAGNTEAFF	TGTGCCAGCACCCGAGCAGGGAACACTGAAGCTTTCTTT
TRBV6-1	many	TRBJ1-5	-	CASRLLATHNQPQHF	TGTGCCAGCAGATTATTGGCCACCCACAATCAGCCCCAGCATTTT
TRBV30	-	TRBJ1-1	TRBD1	CAWDRETSWNTEAFF	TGTGCCTGGGACAGGGAGACATCTTGGAACACTGAAGCTTTCTTT
TRBV3-1	few	TRBJ2-5	-	CASSQDFRTGGETQYF	TGTGCCAGCAGCCAAGATTTCCGGACAGGAGGGGAGACCCAGTACTTC
TRBV28	-	TRBJ2-1	TRBD1	CASSLPGQGADNEQFF	TGTGCCAGCAGTTTACCGGGACAGGGGGCAGACAATGAGCAGTTCTTC
TRBV28	many	TRBJ1-1	-	CASSAGVNTEAFF	TGTGCCAGCAGCGCTGGGGTGAACACTGAAGCTTTCTTT
TRBV10-3	many	TRBJ1-1	TRBD1	CAITDRQNTEAFF	TGTGCCATCACGGACAGGCAAAACACTGAAGCTTTCTTT
TRBV5-1	-	TRBJ2-7	-	CASSFDRIDEQYF	TGCGCCAGCAGTTTTGACAGGATCGACGAGCAGTACTTC
TRBV20-1	few	TRBJ2-1	-	CSAKQGGNEQFF	TGCAGTGCTAAACAGGGAGGGAATGAGCAGTTCTTC
TRBV7-9	-	TRBJ2-5	TRBD1	CASSTQGPQETQYF	TGTGCCAGCAGCACACAGGGGCCCCAAGAGACCCAGTACTTC
TRBV12-3/TRBV12-4	many	TRBJ1-5	TRBD1	CASSIRQGGQPQHF	TGTGCCAGCAGTATTCGACAGGGTGGTCAGCCCCAGCATTTT
TRBV20-1	many	TRBJ1-4	-	CSASGWEKLFF	TGCAGTGCTAGTGGTTGGGAAAAACTGTTTTTT
TRBV6-5	many	TRBJ2-6	-	CASSYSGIAGANVLTF	TGTGCCAGCAGTTACTCCGGTATTGCTGGGGCCAACGTCCTGACTTTC
TRBV3-1	many	TRBJ2-5	TRBD2	CASSLRLAGSFQYF	TGTGCCAGCAGCCTGAGACTAGCGGGAAGTTTCCAGTACTTC
TRBV28	many	TRBJ1-2	TRBD1	CASSSRQGSYGYTF	TGTGCCAGCAGTTCACGACAGGGGTCATATGGCTACACCTTC
TRBV11-2	few	TRBJ1-3	-	CASSLFQRFRDTIYF	TGTGCCAGCAGCTTATTTCAGAGGTTTAGAGACACCATATATTTT
TRBV20-1	many	TRBJ2-3	TRBD1	CSATSGQTSTDTQYF	TGCAGTGCTACTTCGGGACAGACAAGCACAGATACGCAGTATTTT
TRBV7-9	few	TRBJ2-2	-	CASSLLTGSAGELFF	TGTGCCAGCAGCTTATTAACCGGAAGCGCCGGGGAGCTGTTTTTT
TRBV14	few	TRBJ2-5	-	CASSQPSVVETQYF	TGTGCCAGCAGCCAACCATCGGTGGTAGAGACCCAGTACTTC
TRBV11-2	-	TRBJ2-5	TRBD2	CASSFRLAEQETQYF	TGTGCCAGCAGCTTTAGACTAGCGGAACAAGAGACCCAGTACTTC
TRBV29-1	-	TRBJ2-5	TRBD2	CSVDNGGRAGTQYF	TGCAGCGTTGATAATGGCGGGAGGGCCGGGACCCAGTACTTC
TRBV7-8	many	TRBJ1-1	TRBD1	CASSTGQADDTEAFF	TGTGCCAGCAGCACTGGACAGGCCGACGACACTGAAGCTTTCTTT
TRBV27	many	TRBJ2-5	-	CASSFLYSGVETQYF	TGTGCCAGCAGTTTTCTATACTCGGGCGTGGAGACCCAGTACTTC
TRBV7-8	-	TRBJ1-1	TRBD1	CASSADRVVTEAFF	TGTGCCAGCAGCGCAGACAGGGTCGTCACTGAAGCTTTCTTT
TRBV6-5	few	TRBJ1-1	TRBD1	CASSYGTGGPMNTEAFF	TGTGCCAGCAGTTACGGGACAGGGGGGCCCATGAACACTGAAGCTTTCTTT
TRBV6-1	many	TRBJ1-1	-	CASSTLDKDATEAFF	TGTGCCAGCAGTACCCTTGACAAGGATGCCACTGAAGCTTTCTTT
TRBV28	-	TRBJ2-1	-	CASSPGVVKRQYNEQFF	TGTGCCAGCAGTCCAGGGGTGGTAAAGCGGCAATACAATGAGCAGTTCTTC
TRBV6-2/TRBV6-3	many	TRBJ2-7	TRBD1	CASRPSRGTGVYYEQYF	TGTGCCAGCAGACCCTCAAGAGGGACAGGGGTTTACTACGAGCAGTACTTC
TRBV2	-	TRBJ2-2	TRBD1	CASSDETGGTGELFF	TGTGCCAGCAGTGATGAAACAGGGGGCACCGGGGAGCTGTTTTTT
TRBV20-1	-	TRBJ2-7	-	CSARQTPGGHEQYF	TGCAGTGCTAGACAGACTCCCGGGGGGCACGAGCAGTACTTC
TRBV9	many	TRBJ2-7	TRBD2	CASSVGSGSYEQYF	TGTGCCAGCAGCGTAGGAAGCGGGAGCTACGAGCAGTACTTC
TRBV29-1	-	TRBJ2-7	TRBD1	CSVRPVGQKFVEQYF	TGCAGCGTTCGCCCGGTGGGACAGAAGTTCGTCGAGCAGTACTTC
TRBV11-2	once	TRBJ2-1	-	CASRPGAHNEQFF	TGTGCCAGCAGACCCGGGGCCCACAATGAGCAGTTCTTC
TRBV11-2	-	TRBJ2-2	-	CASSSVWGGGSGELFF	TGTGCCAGCAGCTCAGTTTGGGGGGGCGGGTCCGGGGAGCTGTTTTTT
TRBV9	-	TRBJ1-1	TRBD1	CASNPVDRVSEAFF	TGTGCCAGCAACCCCGTGGACAGGGTTTCTGAAGCTTTCTTT
TRBV27	few	TRBJ2-3	-	CAIGLGGGDTQYF	TGTGCCATAGGCCTAGGGGGAGGAGATACGCAGTATTTT
TRBV6-1	many	TRBJ1-5	-	CASSESNPYSNQPQHF	TGTGCCAGCAGTGAGAGCAACCCGTATAGCAATCAGCCCCAGCATTTT
TRBV6-2/TRBV6-3	many	TRBJ2-7	-	CASSRGRNSYEQYF	TGTGCCAGCAGCCGAGGCAGAAATTCCTACGAGCAGTACTTC
TRBV10-3	many	TRBJ2-7	-	CAISVTVGEQYF	TGTGCCATCAGTGTAACAGTAGGGGAGCAGTACTTC
TRBV20-1	-	TRBJ2-2	-	CSAQRGTGELFF	TGCAGTGCGCAGAGGGGCACCGGGGAGCTGTTTTTT
TRBV13	many	TRBJ2-7	-	CASSLGLNYEQYF	TGTGCCAGCAGCTTAGGACTAAACTACGAGCAGTACTTC
TRBV30	many	TRBJ2-5	TRBD1	CAWSPQGAWETQYF	TGTGCCTGGAGTCCACAGGGGGCGTGGGAGACCCAGTACTTC
TRBV28	-	TRBJ2-3	-	CASSLSSRGGQYF	TGTGCCAGCAGTTTATCATCCAGGGGGGGGCAGTATTTT
TRBV12-3/TRBV12-4	many	TRBJ2-5	TRBD1	CASSYTGGEETQYF	TGTGCCAGCAGTTACACAGGGGGTGAAGAGACCCAGTACTTC